Listed here are 6 T cell receptor beta chains from one sample, sequenced in a study of T cell changes during pregnancy in multiple sclerosis. Produced via immunoSEQ multiplex PCR; TCRdb's table is partial and in-frame only. The sample records about 49,000 clones, 90% being singletons. The source material was peripheral blood, sampled after pregnancy. All receptors derive from a female donor in good health, enrolled as a control in a pregnancy study.

The chain combines TRBV19 with TRBJ2-7, with a weak D call TRBD1 (6 bases). The CDR3 spans 13 residues. CDR1 is LNHDA, CDR2 SQIVND, per germline (reference sequence). Trimming cost V 5 bases and J 3 bases, with 11 bases left between them. Written as DNA, the CDR3 is TGTGCCAGTAGTGCAGGGGTGGACTACGAGCAGTACTTC. The encoded protein is CASSAGVDYEQYF.

The V call is TRBV6-1, the J call TRBJ2-2, with 7 bases aligning to TRBD1. This CDR3 is 14 amino acids long. Trimming removed 5 bases from V and 5 bases from J; junction bases left unmatched: 5. Germline values: CDR1 MNHNS, CDR2 SASEGT. CDR3 residues: CASSQQQGTGELFF. CDR3 in DNA: TGTGCCAGCAGTCAACAACAGGGGACCGGGGAGCTGTTTTTT.

V gene TRBV9 combines with J gene TRBJ1-1; 7 nucleotides match TRBD1. Germline V gene data show CDR1 as SGDLS and CDR2 as YYNGEE. V dropped 3 bases and J dropped 0; count of bases not matched to a gene: 8. The CDR3 has 16 residues. CDR3 DNA sequence: TGTGCCAGCAGCGACTCTTGGGACAGTCTGAACACTGAAGCTTTCTTT. Translated: CASSDSWDSLNTEAFF.

The chain links TRBV4-2 to TRBJ2-6; the match to TRBD1 covers 8 bases. CDR1 and CDR2 (germline): LGHNA, YNFKEQ. The CDR3 is 15 residues long. The ends lost 5 bases at V and 2 bases at J; junction bases unmatched: 2. The DNA for the CDR3 is TGTGCCAGCAGCTCGACAGGGGCTGGGGCCAACGTCCTGACTTTC. This gives the protein CASSSTGAGANVLTF.

V gene TRBV6-4 combines with J gene TRBJ2-1; 13 bases are a match to TRBD2. Germline trimming cut 6 bases from V and 8 bases from J; bases unmatched to any gene: 7. In germline, CDR1 is MRHNA, CDR2 SNTAGT. The CDR3 length is 15 residues. For the CDR3, the DNA is TGTGCCAGCAGGGAAACTAGCGGGGGGGCCGATGAGCAGTTCTTC. This sequence encodes CASRETSGGADEQFF.

The CDR3 sequence is CASSERASTDTQYF. The CDR3 DNA reads TGTGCCAGCTCCGAGCGGGCCAGCACAGATACGCAGTATTTT. The chain employs TRBV6-4 and TRBJ2-3; maybe TRBD2 (6 bases). With 8 bases removed from V and 0 bases from J, the gap between germline ends came to 12 bases. CDR1 and CDR2 (germline): MRHNA, SNTAGT. The CDR3 extends over 14 amino acids.